These 21 T cell receptor beta chains originate from one sample sequenced in a study of cytomegalovirus exposure and HLA in healthy donors. The study ran its PCR with 60 Vbeta and 13 Jbeta primers. TCRdb's table, derived via immunoSEQ multiplex PCR, lists solely in-frame clones and lacks some. Of approximately 160,000 clones listed, 60% to 80% were seen once; the top ten hold just under 5%. The sample was PBMCs. The receptors were sampled from a male donor in good health and CMV-seronegative.

The V call is TRBV7-2, the J call TRBJ2-7; D remains unclear. V was cut by 2 bases and J by 0 bases, with 8 bases left in between. CDR1 and CDR2 from the germline V gene are SGHTA and FQGNSA. This CDR3 comprises 14 residues. The CDR3 DNA is TGTGCCAGCAGCTTAAGTGCTAGCTCCTACGAGCAGTACTTC. It specifies CASSLSASSYEQYF.

This chain connects TRBV28 to TRBJ1-5; D gene uncertain. The CDR3 spans 12 residues. V was shortened by 10 bases and J by 6 bases, with 13 bases between the two germline ends. The V gene's germline CDR1 is MDHEN and CDR2 SYDVKM. CDR3 loop: CATKTVTQPQHF. CDR3 DNA sequence: TGTGCCACCAAAACAGTTACTCAGCCCCAGCATTTT.

This clone occurred once. Other DNA sequences in the sample encode the same CDR3. The rearrangement joins TRBV28 to TRBJ2-7, with D maybe TRBD1 (5 bases). The ends were cut back, 6 bases at V and 2 bases at J, with 11 bases in the middle. The CDR3 consists of 13 residues. Per the germline V gene, CDR1 is MDHEN and CDR2 is SYDVKM. The CDR3, as DNA: TGTGCCAGCAGGGGGCAGGGCGCCTACGAGCAGTACTTC. This sequence encodes CASRGQGAYEQYF.

The rearrangement joins TRBV28 to TRBJ2-7; TRBD2 might be the D (5 bases). Germline CDR1 reads MDHEN; CDR2 reads SYDVKM. With 11 bases removed from V and 1 base from J, the gap between germline ends came to 18 bases. The CDR3 runs 14 residues. CDR3 amino acids: CACLPEGTSYEQYF. CDR3 coding DNA: TGTGCCTGTCTACCCGAGGGTACGTCCTACGAGCAGTACTTC.

The chain couples TRBV6-5 to TRBJ2-3, with unresolved D. V lost 4 bases and J lost 2, with 7 bases in between. CDR3 length: 13 residues. CDR1 and CDR2 (germline): MNHEY, SVGAGI. Here the CDR3 reads CASSFQYTDTQYF. CDR3 in DNA: TGTGCCAGCAGTTTTCAGTACACAGATACGCAGTATTTT.

J is TRBJ2-1 and V is TRBV4-2, with TRBD2 identical over 9 bases. The junction had 20 bases not matched to a gene; V was cut back by 0 bases and J by 2 bases. This CDR3 comprises 22 residues. The germline V gene encodes CDR1 LGHNA and CDR2 YNFKEQ. In DNA, the CDR3 is TGTGCCAGCAGCCAAGATCAGGGGCAGGGCCCTTCTAGCGGGGTAACCTACAATGAGCAGTTCTTC. Translated: CASSQDQGQGPSSGVTYNEQFF.

This chain joins TRBV15 and TRBJ1-5; unclear D gene. The V and J ends lost 4 bases and 4 bases respectively, with 11 bases between them. The CDR3 is made up of 14 amino acids. Germline lookup yields CDR1 LNHNV and CDR2 YYDKDF (reference sequence). The DNA of the CDR3 is TGTGCCACCAGCACCCGAAGAGGGAATCAGCCCCAGCATTTT. The encoded protein is CATSTRRGNQPQHF.

This clone has a single count. The CDR3 nucleotides read TGTGCCAGCCAATTAGCGACGGATGGCTACACCTTC. This sequence encodes CASQLATDGYTF. The chain carries TRBV28 and TRBJ1-2; unclear D gene. Germline V lookup: CDR1 MDHEN, CDR2 SYDVKM. CDR3 size: 12 residues. V lost 8 bases and J 6 bases, leaving 13 bases between the germline ends.

The rearrangement links TRBV7-3 to TRBJ1-5; 8 nucleotides align to TRBD1. Germline CDR1 reads SGHTA; CDR2 reads FQGTGA. Trimming cost V 2 bases and J 6 bases; bases outside gene matches: 3. CDR3 length: 14 residues. In DNA, the CDR3 is TGTGCCAGCAGCTTACAGGGGGCTGGTCAGCCCCAGCATTTT. Translated, it gives CASSLQGAGQPQHF.

The chain is built from TRBV27 and TRBJ2-7, with 8 bases aligning to TRBD2. Germline trimming cut 3 bases from V and 7 bases from J; bases unmatched to any gene: 8. The germline CDR1 and CDR2 sequences are MNHEY and SMNVEV (reference sequence). This CDR3 contains 14 residues. CDR3 region: CASSFQAAGVEQYF. The CDR3 coding sequence is TGTGCCAGCAGTTTCCAGGCAGCGGGAGTTGAGCAGTACTTC.

This clone was recorded once. The V gene is TRBV18, the J gene TRBJ2-5; D might be TRBD2 (5 bases). This CDR3 region has 15 residues. Germline CDR1 is KGHSH and CDR2 is LQKENI. Trimming took off 5 bases at V and 2 bases at J, with 15 bases between the two ends. The CDR3 DNA follows: TGTGCCAGCTCAACGCGGAGGACGGATCAAGAGACCCAGTACTTC. Translated: CASSTRRTDQETQYF. The variable domain in full, completed from reference TRBV18 and TRBJ2-5, reads NAGVMQNPRHLVRRRGQEARLRCSPMKGHSHVYWYRQLPEEGLKFMVYLQKENIIDESGMPKERFSAEFPKEGPSILRIQQVVRGDSAAYFCASSTRRTDQETQYFGPGTRLLVL.

The chain links TRBV19 to TRBJ2-7; D is perhaps TRBD1 (5 bases). CDR3 length equals 11 residues. Germline V CDR1 and CDR2: LNHDA, SQIVND (reference sequence). The V and J ends lost 9 bases and 7 bases respectively, with 13 bases between them. This CDR3 reads CASDQGREQYF. The CDR3 DNA reads TGTGCCAGCGACCAGGGTCGGGAGCAGTACTTC.

The chain recombines TRBV2 with TRBJ2-4, with D unresolved. The V gene lost 3 bases and the J gene lost 2 bases, with 5 bases spanning the gap. CDR3 length: 13 amino acids. Germline CDR1 SNHLY, CDR2 FYNNEI. The CDR3 reads CASSEGPKNIQYF. The CDR3 DNA reads as TGTGCCAGCAGTGAGGGCCCCAAAAACATTCAGTACTTC.

This rearrangement joins TRBV5-1 to TRBJ2-7; 9 bases match TRBD2. This CDR3 contains 15 residues. Germline loops: CDR1 SGHRS, CDR2 YFSETQ. Trimming cost V 2 bases and J 3 bases; bases outside gene matches: 6. CDR3 sequence (DNA): TGCGCCAGCAGCTTTGCTAGCGGGGTTAACTACGAGCAGTACTTC. Amino acid sequence: CASSFASGVNYEQYF.

The CDR3 region has the DNA TGTGCCAGTAGGATAAATGGACAGGGTCGGCAGCCCCAGCATTTT. This sequence encodes CASRINGQGRQPQHF. The rearrangement joins TRBV19 to TRBJ1-5; 8 nucleotides align to TRBD1. The CDR3 is 15 residues long. Germline lookup yields CDR1 LNHDA and CDR2 SQIVND (reference sequence). V lost 6 bases, J lost 7 bases, and 11 bases stayed unmatched.

The chain carries TRBV5-1 and TRBJ2-1; 11 bases are shared with TRBD2. Germline loops: CDR1 SGHRS, CDR2 YFSETQ. CDR3 length equals 19 residues. Trimming cost V 1 base and J 0 bases; bases outside gene matches: 9. CDR3 loop: CASSLRPSGGSSSYNEQFF. CDR3 in DNA: TGCGCCAGCAGCTTGAGGCCTAGCGGGGGGTCGAGCTCCTACAATGAGCAGTTCTTC.

This chain joins TRBV7-3 and TRBJ2-1; possibly TRBD1 for D (5 bases). From germline, CDR1 is SGHTA and CDR2 FQGTGA. The CDR3 sequence is 15 residues long. Trimming stripped 0 bases from V and 5 bases from J, with 11 bases between. The CDR3 coding sequence is TGTGCCAGCAGCTTAACCAGGGATACGGACAATGAGCAGTTCTTC. This gives the protein CASSLTRDTDNEQFF.

The chain recombines TRBV2 with TRBJ2-1, with 10 bases fitting TRBD2. Germline V gene data show CDR1 as SNHLY and CDR2 as FYNNEI. J lost 1 base, V lost 2 bases, and 2 bases had no gene match. The CDR3 has 16 residues. This chain's CDR3 is CASSEKRGGSYNEQFF. The CDR3 DNA is TGTGCCAGCAGTGAAAAGCGGGGGGGTTCCTACAATGAGCAGTTCTTC.

This chain connects TRBV5-4 to TRBJ2-2; TRBD2 matches 8 bases. Germline-derived CDR1 and CDR2 are SGHNT and YYREEE (reference sequence). With V trimmed by 2 bases and J by 4 bases, 4 bases remained unmatched. The CDR3 is 15 residues long. The CDR3 sequence is CASSLAGVRTGELFF. In DNA, the CDR3 is TGTGCCAGCAGCTTAGCGGGAGTACGCACCGGGGAGCTGTTTTTT.

The chain uses TRBV7-9 and TRBJ2-1; 8 positions agree with TRBD2. The trim removed 9 bases at V and 2 bases at J, leaving 3 bases unmatched. Per germline, CDR1 SEHNR and CDR2 FQNEAQ (reference sequence). The CDR3 is made up of 13 amino acids. The CDR3 spells CASRSGTYNEQFF. In DNA, the CDR3 is TGTGCCAGTCGTAGCGGGACCTACAATGAGCAGTTCTTC.

The chain combines TRBV20-1 with TRBJ2-1; D is undetermined. V was pared by 5 bases and J by 10 bases, with 12 bases between. Per the germline V gene, CDR1 is DFQATT and CDR2 is SNEGSKA (reference sequence). The CDR3 runs 11 residues. CDR3 amino acids: CSAAPRSEQFF. In DNA, the CDR3 is TGCAGTGCTGCCCCACGGTCGGAGCAGTTCTTC.